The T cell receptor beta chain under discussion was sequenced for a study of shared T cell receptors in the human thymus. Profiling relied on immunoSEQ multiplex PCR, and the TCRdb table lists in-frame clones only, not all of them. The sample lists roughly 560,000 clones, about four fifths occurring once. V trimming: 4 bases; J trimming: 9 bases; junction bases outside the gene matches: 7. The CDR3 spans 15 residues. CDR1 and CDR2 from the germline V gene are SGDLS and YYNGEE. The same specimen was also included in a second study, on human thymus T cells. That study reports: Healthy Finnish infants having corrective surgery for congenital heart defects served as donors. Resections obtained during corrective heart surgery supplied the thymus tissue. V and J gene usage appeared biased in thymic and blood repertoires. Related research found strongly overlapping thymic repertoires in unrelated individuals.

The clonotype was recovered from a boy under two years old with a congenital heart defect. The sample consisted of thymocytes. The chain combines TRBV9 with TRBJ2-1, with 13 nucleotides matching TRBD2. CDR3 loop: CASSPGLAGESEQFF. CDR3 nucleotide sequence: TGTGCCAGCAGCCCCGGACTAGCGGGAGAAAGTGAGCAGTTCTTC.